This is a list of T cell receptor beta chains from one sample in a study of chemoradiotherapy in HPV16-positive cancers. Measured with immunoSEQ multiplex PCR; TCRdb has only the in-frame clones, and not every one. The table has approximately 52,000 clones, about nine tenths seen once. The sequenced sample was blood, obtained from a patient who underwent chemoradiotherapy. These receptors all stem from a human donor with HPV-associated anogenital cancer. Each CDR3 is given without its conserved first and last residue. Clone size appears in some rows only: once, few, many, or a class for an expanded clone.

TRBV5-1,TRBJ2-2,.,ASSWTETGELF
TRBV15,TRBJ2-5,.,ATSRGGQVETQY
TRBV5-4,TRBJ2-5,.,ASSLVVDETQY
TRBV9,TRBJ1-2,.,ASSVAGTGGYT
TRBV6-7,TRBJ1-5,few,ASQSGSNQPQH
TRBV11-2,TRBJ1-1,.,ASSLVAVSGNTEAF
TRBV15,TRBJ2-3,.,ATSREGTSGITQY
TRBV9,TRBJ2-1,.,ASSVVGLEINEQF
TRBV18,TRBJ1-1,.,ASSLRGLSNTEAF
TRBV13,TRBJ2-2,.,ASRIGQGNTGELF
TRBV5-4,TRBJ2-5,.,ASSAGTPTPETQY
TRBV19,TRBJ1-2,.,ASSPSRGANLNYGYT
TRBV6-5,TRBJ2-7,.,ASSYDGRYEQY
TRBV5-1,TRBJ1-5,.,ASSYTGNNQPQH